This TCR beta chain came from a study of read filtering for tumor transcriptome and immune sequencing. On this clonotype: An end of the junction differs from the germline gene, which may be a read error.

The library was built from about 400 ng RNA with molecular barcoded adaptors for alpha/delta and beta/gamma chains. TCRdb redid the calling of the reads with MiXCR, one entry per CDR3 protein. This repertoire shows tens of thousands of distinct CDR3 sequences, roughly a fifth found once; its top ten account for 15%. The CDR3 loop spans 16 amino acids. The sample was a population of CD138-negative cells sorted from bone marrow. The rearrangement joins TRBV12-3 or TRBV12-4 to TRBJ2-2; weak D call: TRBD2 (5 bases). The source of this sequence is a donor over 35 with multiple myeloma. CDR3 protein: CTSSFGQSSGTGELFF. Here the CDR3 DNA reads TGTACCAGCAGTTTTGGCCAGAGCAGCGGCACCGGGGAGCTGTTTTTT.